Listed below are T cell receptor beta chains from one sample, sequenced in a study of cytomegalovirus exposure and HLA in healthy donors. Generated by immunoSEQ multiplex PCR, the TCRdb table keeps only in-frame clones and is missing some. This sample has approximately 190,000 clones; roughly 84% occur once, and the top ten carry 0.2% to 0.3%. The sample taken for sequencing was PBMCs. Receptors were obtained from a boy under 18 in good health and CMV-seronegative. CDR3s include the opening cysteine and the closing phenylalanine or tryptophan. A D gene is named only where the DNA matches it firmly. Clone size is given for some rows only: seen once, a few or many times, or a class if the clone is expanded.

-	TRBV11-1	-	TRBJ2-5	CASSLLKEETQYF	TGTGCCAGCAGCTTATTGAAGGAGGAGACCCAGTACTTC
-	TRBV11-2	TRBD2	TRBJ2-1	CASSRAGGTRDEQFF	TGTGCCAGCAGCCGAGCGGGGGGGACTAGGGATGAGCAGTTCTTC
once	TRBV15	TRBD1	TRBJ1-1	CATSSLDRLRYRTEAFF	TGTGCCACCAGCAGCCTGGACAGGTTGAGATATCGGACTGAAGCTTTCTTT
-	TRBV27	-	TRBJ1-2	CASSFRARGYGYTF	TGTGCCAGCAGTTTTAGGGCCCGGGGCTATGGCTACACCTTC
-	TRBV4-1	-	TRBJ2-3	CASSQVSSEWGNTQYF	TGCGCCAGCAGCCAAGTTTCTAGCGAATGGGGGAATACGCAGTATTTT
-	TRBV30	TRBD2	TRBJ2-1	CAWSDLGTSGGPYNEQFF	TGTGCCTGGAGTGACCTCGGGACTAGCGGGGGGCCTTACAATGAGCAGTTCTTC
-	TRBV6-6	TRBD1	TRBJ2-5	CASRLDRGAETQYF	TGTGCCAGCAGGCTGGACAGGGGAGCGGAGACCCAGTACTTC
-	TRBV7-9	-	TRBJ2-3	CASSLQGSTDTQYF	TGTGCCAGCAGCTTACAGGGGTCCACAGATACGCAGTATTTT
-	TRBV7-2	-	TRBJ2-5	CASSFQGTKTQYF	TGTGCCAGCAGCTTTCAGGGCACCAAGACCCAGTACTTC
-	TRBV6-1	TRBD1	TRBJ1-2	CASSRRTGNYGYTF	TGTGCCAGCAGTCGACGGACAGGCAACTATGGCTACACCTTC
-	TRBV6-4	TRBD2	TRBJ2-7	CASSLTGGMDEQYF	TGTGCCAGCAGCCTAACCGGGGGGATGGACGAGCAGTACTTC
-	TRBV10-2	-	TRBJ1-2	CASTYGPGGYTF	TGCGCCAGCACATACGGACCGGGAGGCTACACCTTC
once	TRBV28	-	TRBJ2-7	CASSTGRVREQYF	TGTGCCAGCAGTACAGGACGGGTCCGCGAGCAGTACTTC
-	TRBV7-8	-	TRBJ2-2	CASSLLSIYGELFF	TGTGCCAGCAGCTTGCTCAGTATATACGGGGAGCTGTTTTTT
-	TRBV4-3	-	TRBJ2-7	CASSQWTGGRGYEQYF	TGCGCCAGCAGCCAATGGACGGGGGGCAGGGGCTACGAGCAGTACTTC
-	TRBV6-5	TRBD1	TRBJ2-7	CASSWGQGRIGEQYF	TGTGCCAGCAGTTGGGGACAGGGACGGATTGGCGAGCAGTACTTC
-	TRBV5-5	-	TRBJ2-7	CASDFQGNEQYF	TGTGCCAGCGACTTCCAGGGGAACGAGCAGTACTTC
-	TRBV7-8	-	TRBJ2-7	CASSPRANEQYF	TGTGCCAGCAGCCCGCGTGCTAACGAGCAGTACTTC
-	TRBV30	-	TRBJ2-6	CAWSAGSSGANVLTF	TGTGCCTGGAGCGCGGGGAGCTCTGGGGCCAACGTCCTGACTTTC
-	TRBV27	TRBD1	TRBJ1-5	CASSFQGASQPQHF	TGTGCCAGCAGTTTCCAGGGGGCGTCTCAGCCCCAGCATTTT
-	TRBV7-2	-	TRBJ2-2	CASSPQGFLVNTGELFF	TGTGCCAGCAGCCCCCAGGGGTTTTTGGTAAACACCGGGGAGCTGTTTTTT
-	TRBV5-1	-	TRBJ1-2	CASSYGQKTNYGYTF	TGCGCCAGCAGTTACGGACAGAAAACTAACTATGGCTACACCTTC
few	TRBV7-8	TRBD1	TRBJ1-6	CASSPNRGQFRSPLHF	TGTGCCAGCAGCCCCAACAGGGGGCAATTTCGCTCACCCCTCCACTTT
-	TRBV5-1	TRBD2	TRBJ2-3	CASSLGSGARSSTDTQYF	TGCGCCAGCAGCTTGGGTAGCGGGGCACGAAGTAGCACAGATACGCAGTATTTT
-	TRBV4-1	-	TRBJ1-3	CASSQNPAPGAGNTIYF	TGCGCCAGCAGCCAAAACCCAGCCCCCGGGGCTGGAAACACCATATATTTT
-	TRBV19	TRBD1	TRBJ1-1	CASSIDSGQAINTEAFF	TGTGCCAGTAGTATAGATTCTGGACAGGCTATTAACACTGAAGCTTTCTTT
-	TRBV30	-	TRBJ1-1	CAWSVRGGTEAFF	TGTGCCTGGAGTGTACGAGGGGGCACTGAAGCTTTCTTT
few	TRBV7-3	-	TRBJ2-2	CASSSRGTGELFF	TGTGCCAGCAGCTCAAGGGGCACCGGGGAGCTGTTTTTT
-	TRBV19	TRBD1	TRBJ1-1	CASSIPTGRRGRLPAFF	TGTGCCAGTAGTATCCCTACAGGAAGGAGGGGGCGGCTTCCAGCTTTCTTT
-	TRBV5-4	TRBD2	TRBJ2-2	CASSLSGRNTGELFF	TGTGCCAGCAGCTTGAGCGGGAGGAACACCGGGGAGCTGTTTTTT
-	TRBV21-1	-	TRBJ2-7	CASSEMAASGSFYRDEQYF	TGTGCCAGCAGCGAAATGGCAGCTAGCGGGAGTTTTTACAGGGACGAGCAGTACTTC
-	TRBV7-9	-	TRBJ1-4	CASSPGPSNEKLFF	TGTGCCAGCAGCCCAGGGCCTTCCAATGAAAAACTGTTTTTT
-	TRBV4-1	-	TRBJ1-1	CASSPNGFQAFF	TGCGCCAGCAGCCCTAACGGTTTTCAAGCTTTCTTT
few	TRBV6-1	-	TRBJ2-1	CATAGSGWYNEQFF	TGTGCCACCGCGGGGAGCGGGTGGTACAATGAGCAGTTCTTC
-	TRBV5-1	TRBD1	TRBJ1-3	CASSSGDRGYGNTIYF	TGCGCCAGCAGTTCGGGGGACAGGGGATATGGAAACACCATATATTTT
-	TRBV28	TRBD1	TRBJ2-7	CASSLWSTDRVFNEQYF	TGTGCCAGCAGTTTATGGTCTACGGACAGGGTGTTTAACGAGCAGTACTTC
-	TRBV27	-	TRBJ1-1	CASSVGARTEAFF	TGTGCCAGCAGCGTAGGGGCACGGACTGAAGCTTTCTTT
once	TRBV27	-	TRBJ2-2	CASSPGAGTTGELFF	TGTGCCAGCAGTCCAGGAGCGGGTACCACCGGGGAGCTGTTTTTT